Sequencing of this T cell receptor (beta chain) was carried out in a study of blood T cell repertoires in COVID-19 (dated by TCRdb to the early 2020s). Concerning the study at large: Samples covering the acute and convalescent phases of COVID-19 were provided by collaborators in the United States, Italy and Spain. The material from the prospective study consisted of cDNA or gDNA derived from T cells, B-cell-depleted T cells, or PBMCs. A freely available public database, intended as a resource for researchers studying the immune response to SARS-CoV-2, is where the repertoires were released. Deeply sampled blood TCRbeta repertoires from subjects exposed to, actively infected with, or recovered from COVID-19 were included in the dataset. Nearly every sample came with metadata listing a de-identified subject ID, COVID-19 status, age in years and sex. Where available, HLA class I and class II types were taken from metadata supplied by the sample provider and were not determined by assay-based typing. The samples were drawn from two sources: the first 160 participants of the ongoing ImmuneRACE study, and about 1,300 subjects contributed by 6 global collaborators. Broader findings and caveats from the paper: Clinical and demographic metadata were provided uncurated, with the amount varying by source and participant.

Trimming at the junction amounts to 2 bases on V and 2 bases on J, and the germline ends lie 13 bases apart. The germline V gene encodes CDR1 LGHNA and CDR2 YSLEER. The cysteine opens and the phenylalanine closes a CDR3 of 15 amino acids. The only DNA kept is the CDR3, 45 bases in frame from the first base. Concerning this clone: Its antigen has not been determined. It has no much larger one-base neighbor in the sample; base qualities were not kept.

TCRbeta CDR3 regions were amplified from genomic DNA by means of the immunoSEQ Assay, a bias-controlled multiplex PCR. In the authors' own workflow: Nucleated cell counts per sample were estimated from amplification of reference gene primers within the assay. To quantify the absolute abundance of each unique TCRbeta CDR3 rearrangement, sequence reads were collapsed and filtered. For each sample, productive Simpson clonality was calculated by taking the square root of Simpson's diversity index across productive rearrangements. TCRdb took this table from immuneACCESS and kept in-frame rearrangements with V and J called. Such tables lack part of the clones; where checked against another copy, unresolved V genes explain under half of the gap, and the rest is unexplained. That table is the source of V, J and clone size, and D and trimming were worked out from the DNA. The sample has fewer than 350,000 clones on record, about 85% of them singletons. The ten largest clones capture about 1.9% of the sample.

Participants in the prospective study were enrolled through a virtual design, were aged about 18 to 90 years, and lived in 24 United States geographic areas. Cohort assignment in the prospective study relied on participant-reported clinical history from a screening survey and a study questionnaire. Exposed participants had been in contact, within 2 weeks of entering the study, with a person who had a PCR-confirmed or clinician-diagnosed case of COVID-19. Each participant in the prospective study had whole blood, serum and a nasopharyngeal or oropharyngeal swab collected by mobile phlebotomists. Participants in the prospective study had the option to provide additional blood draws and questionnaires over a 2-month period. Before DNA extraction, prospective study blood samples were shipped either frozen or at room temperature.

The receptor chain draws on TRBV4-3 and TRBJ2-7; matching of 7 bases hints at TRBD2 as the D gene. What was sequenced was PBMCs or T cells enriched from blood (not recorded which). This sequence was found in a woman aged 25 to 39 who had been exposed to COVID-19. The DNA is as follows: TGCGCCAGCAGCCAATTAGGGGGGGAAGCCTACGAGCAGTACTTC. It codes for CASSQLGGEAYEQYF.